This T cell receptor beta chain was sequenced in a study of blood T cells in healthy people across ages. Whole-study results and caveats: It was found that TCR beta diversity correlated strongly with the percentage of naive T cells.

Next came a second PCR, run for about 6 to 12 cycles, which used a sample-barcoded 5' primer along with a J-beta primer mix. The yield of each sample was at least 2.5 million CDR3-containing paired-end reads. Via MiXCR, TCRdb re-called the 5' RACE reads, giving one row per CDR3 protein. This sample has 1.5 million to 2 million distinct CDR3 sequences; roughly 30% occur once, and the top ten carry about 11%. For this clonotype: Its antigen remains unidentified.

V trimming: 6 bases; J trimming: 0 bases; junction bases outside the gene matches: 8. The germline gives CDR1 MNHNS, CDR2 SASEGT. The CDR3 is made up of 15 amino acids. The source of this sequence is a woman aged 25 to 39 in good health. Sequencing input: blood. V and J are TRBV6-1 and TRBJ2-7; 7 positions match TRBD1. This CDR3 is CASRGVQGPSYEQYF. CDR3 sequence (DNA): TGTGCCAGCAGGGGCGTACAGGGGCCCTCCTACGAGCAGTACTTC.